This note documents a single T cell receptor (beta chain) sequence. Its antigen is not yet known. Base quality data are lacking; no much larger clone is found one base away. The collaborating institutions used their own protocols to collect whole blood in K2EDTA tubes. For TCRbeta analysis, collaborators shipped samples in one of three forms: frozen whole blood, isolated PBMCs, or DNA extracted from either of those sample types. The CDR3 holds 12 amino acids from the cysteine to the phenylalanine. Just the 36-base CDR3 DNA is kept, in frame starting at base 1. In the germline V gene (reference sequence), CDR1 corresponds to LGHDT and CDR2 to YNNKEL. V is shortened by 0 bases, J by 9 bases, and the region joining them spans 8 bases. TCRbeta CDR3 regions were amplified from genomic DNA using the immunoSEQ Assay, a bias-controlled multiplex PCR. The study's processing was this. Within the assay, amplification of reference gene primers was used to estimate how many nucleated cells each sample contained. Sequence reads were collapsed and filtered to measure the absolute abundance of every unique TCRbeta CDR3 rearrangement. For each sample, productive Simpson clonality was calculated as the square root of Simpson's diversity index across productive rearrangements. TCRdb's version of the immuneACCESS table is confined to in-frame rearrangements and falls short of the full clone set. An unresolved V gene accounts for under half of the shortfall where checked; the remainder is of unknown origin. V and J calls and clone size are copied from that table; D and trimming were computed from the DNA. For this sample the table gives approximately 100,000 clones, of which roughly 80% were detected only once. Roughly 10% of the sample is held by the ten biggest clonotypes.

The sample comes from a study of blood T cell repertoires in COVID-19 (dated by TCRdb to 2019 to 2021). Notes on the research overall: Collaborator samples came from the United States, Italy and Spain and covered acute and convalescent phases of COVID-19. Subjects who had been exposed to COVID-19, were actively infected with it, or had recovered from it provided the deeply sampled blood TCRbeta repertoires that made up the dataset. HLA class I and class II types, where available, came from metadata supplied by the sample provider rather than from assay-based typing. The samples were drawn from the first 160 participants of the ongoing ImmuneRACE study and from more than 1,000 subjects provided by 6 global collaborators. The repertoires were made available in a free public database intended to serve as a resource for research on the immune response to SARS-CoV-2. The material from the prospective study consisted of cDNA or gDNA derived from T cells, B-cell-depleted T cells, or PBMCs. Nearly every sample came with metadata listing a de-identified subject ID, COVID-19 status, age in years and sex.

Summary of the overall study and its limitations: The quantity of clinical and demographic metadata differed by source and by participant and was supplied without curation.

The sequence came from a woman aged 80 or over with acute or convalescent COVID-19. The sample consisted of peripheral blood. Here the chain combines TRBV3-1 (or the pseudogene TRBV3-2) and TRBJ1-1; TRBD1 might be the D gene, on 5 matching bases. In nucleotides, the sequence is TGTGCCAGCAGCCAAGAGACAGAAAAAGCTTTCTTT. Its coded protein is CASSQETEKAFF.